These 20 T cell receptor beta chains were all obtained from the same sample, sequenced in a study of cytomegalovirus exposure and HLA in healthy donors. Repertoires were generated with immunoSEQ multiplex PCR, while TCRdb's copy carries only in-frame clones and drops some. The data hold about 220,000 clones, with around nine tenths observed a single time. Sequencing was performed on PBMCs. The receptor source for this set is a man aged 18-30 years in good health and CMV-seronegative.

The chain's CDR3 is CASSPGWQGKNGYTF. CDR3 sequence (DNA): TGTGCCAGCAGCCCCGGTTGGCAGGGAAAGAATGGCTACACCTTC. V usage is TRBV5-4 and J usage is TRBJ1-2, with D possibly matching TRBD1 (5 bases). This CDR3 has 15 amino acids. The germline V and J ends were trimmed by 4 bases and 6 bases, with 19 bases remaining between them. Germline lookup yields CDR1 SGHNT and CDR2 YYREEE (reference sequence).

The rearrangement links TRBV29-1 to TRBJ1-5; 9 positions match TRBD1. Per the germline V gene, CDR1 is SQVTM and CDR2 is ANQGSEA. V shed 1 base, J shed 9 bases, and the junction held 4 bases outside the gene matches. The CDR3 contains 13 residues. The DNA for the CDR3 is TGCAGCGTTGAAGGGGGACAGGGAGGGCCCCAGCATTTT. It encodes CSVEGGQGGPQHF.

CDR3 bases: TGTGCCAGCACCCGACAGTACAATCAGCCCCAGCATTTT. This gives the protein CASTRQYNQPQHF. This chain uses TRBV6-1 with TRBJ1-5; D is possibly TRBD1 (5 bases). Germline lookup yields CDR1 MNHNS and CDR2 SASEGT. CDR3 size: 13 residues. V lost 7 bases and J lost 3, with 10 bases in between.

The rearrangement links TRBV5-6 to TRBJ2-7, with TRBD2 as a possible D gene (6 bases). V gave up 2 bases and J gave up 6 bases, with 15 bases separating them. Germline assignment: CDR1 SGHDT and CDR2 YYEEEE. The CDR3 extends over 14 amino acids. The CDR3 loop reads CASSLSYYSGEQYF. In DNA form, the CDR3 reads TGTGCCAGCAGCTTAAGCTACTATAGCGGCGAGCAGTACTTC.

J is TRBJ1-3 and V is TRBV7-9; TRBD1 matches 7 bases. V gave up 4 bases and J gave up 4 bases; unmatched junction bases: 7. CDR1 is SEHNR, CDR2 FQNEAQ, per germline (reference sequence). This CDR3 comprises 15 residues. The CDR3 DNA follows: TGTGCCAGCAGCTCAAGTACAGGGGAAGGAAACACCATATATTTT. Amino acids: CASSSSTGEGNTIYF. Variable domain in full (rest from reference TRBV7-9 and TRBJ1-3): DTGVSQNPRHKITKRGQNVTFRCDPISEHNRLYWYRQTLGQGPEFLTYFQNEAQLEKSRLLSDRFSAERPKGSFSTLEIQRTEQGDSAMYLCASSSSTGEGNTIYFGEGSWLTVV.

J is TRBJ2-7 and V is TRBV19; 9 positions match TRBD1. J lost 3 bases, V lost 5 bases, and 5 bases had no gene match. The CDR3 is made up of 14 amino acids. The germline V gene has CDR1 LNHDA and CDR2 SQIVND (reference sequence). The CDR3 nucleotides read TGTGCCAGTAGTGCCCCGGGACAGGGCTACGAGCAGTACTTC. This sequence encodes CASSAPGQGYEQYF.

The rearrangement joins TRBV19 to TRBJ2-1; D might be TRBD1 (5 bases). Germline V gene data show CDR1 as LNHDA and CDR2 as SQIVND (reference sequence). V dropped 1 base and J dropped 6 bases, with 13 bases sitting between them. CDR3 length: 15 residues. The CDR3 nucleotides are TGTGCCAGTAGTATAGGTCCCTCCAGGGTCAATGAGCAGTTCTTC. As protein: CASSIGPSRVNEQFF.

This chain uses TRBV2 with TRBJ1-6; TRBD1 matches at 9 bases. V was clipped by 4 bases and J by 5 bases; unmatched bases: 6. This CDR3 has 16 residues. The germline gives CDR1 SNHLY, CDR2 FYNNEI. The CDR3 here is CASSAQGASNNSPLHF. DNA for the CDR3: TGTGCCAGCAGTGCACAGGGGGCCTCGAATAATTCACCCCTCCACTTT.

The chain carries TRBV11-2 and TRBJ1-2; D is unresolved. Germline loops: CDR1 SGHAT, CDR2 FQNNGV. Trimming removed 0 bases at V and 8 bases at J, with 4 bases between. The CDR3 is 11 residues long. The CDR3 DNA sequence: TGTGCCAGCAGCTTAGAAGCGGGCTACACCTTC. Protein product: CASSLEAGYTF. Filled out from reference TRBV11-2 and TRBJ1-2, the complete variable domain reads EAGVAQSPRYKIIEKRQSVAFWCNPISGHATLYWYQQILGQGPKLLIQFQNNGVVDDSQLPKDRFSAERLKGVDSTLKIQPAKLEDSAVYLCASSLEAGYTFGSGTRLTVV.

This clone was found once. The V call is TRBV18, the J call TRBJ2-7, with 8 bases matching TRBD2. Trimming cost V 5 bases and J 6 bases; bases outside gene matches: 9. The germline gives CDR1 KGHSH, CDR2 LQKENI. The CDR3 has 14 residues. The CDR3 region is CASSTSVSGAEQYF. CDR3 coding DNA: TGTGCCAGCTCAACCTCGGTTAGCGGGGCCGAGCAGTACTTC.

The chain is built from TRBV4-3 and TRBJ2-3; D gene unclear. CDR1 and CDR2 from the germline V gene are LGHNA and YSLEER. Deletions cut 0 bases from V and 8 bases from J, with 9 bases between. The CDR3 runs to 13 residues. The CDR3 is CASSQERFGTQYF. CDR3 nucleotides: TGCGCCAGCAGCCAAGAGCGCTTCGGTACGCAGTATTTT.

A word on this clone: This sample includes further DNA sequences coding for the same CDR3. The gene calls are TRBV28 and TRBJ1-3; D is perhaps TRBD1 (5 bases). The CDR3 contains 15 residues. V gave up 2 bases and J gave up 3 bases, with 11 bases separating them. The V gene's germline CDR1 is MDHEN and CDR2 SYDVKM. The CDR3 bases are TGTGCCAGCAGTTTAGGAGGGGCGCGTGGAAACACCATATATTTT. This encodes CASSLGGARGNTIYF.

The CDR3 DNA reads as TGTGCCAGCACAGATGGGAGGGCGGGAGATACGCAGTATTTT. Translation gives CASTDGRAGDTQYF. This chain connects TRBV6-6 to TRBJ2-3; 7 bases align to TRBD2. Germline V gives CDR1 MNHNY, CDR2 SVGAGI (reference sequence). This CDR3 spans 14 amino acids. The V gene end was trimmed by 7 bases and the J gene end by 5 bases; junction bases not matched to a gene: 9.

The rearrangement links TRBV29-1 to TRBJ2-1; 8 positions match TRBD2. V lost 5 bases and J lost 6; bases outside the gene matches: 6. Germline-derived CDR1 and CDR2 are SQVTM and ANQGSEA. This CDR3 has 13 residues. CDR3 bases: TGCAGCGTTCCGCGGGGGGCGGTCAATGAGCAGTTCTTC. It codes for CSVPRGAVNEQFF.

The rearrangement joins TRBV4-1 to TRBJ2-7, with TRBD2 matching over 10 bases. This CDR3 comprises 15 residues. J was trimmed by 4 bases and V by 0 bases; bases with no gene match: 3. Per the germline V gene, CDR1 is MGHRA and CDR2 is YSYEKL. The CDR3 region is CASSQDLAGEYEQYF. As DNA, the CDR3 is TGCGCCAGCAGCCAAGATCTAGCGGGGGAGTACGAGCAGTACTTC.

The chain couples TRBV7-9 to TRBJ2-7; TRBD2 agrees at 8 bases. Germline V gene sequence: CDR1 SEHNR, CDR2 FQNEAQ (reference sequence). V was clipped by 4 bases and J by 0 bases; unmatched bases: 5. This CDR3 has 15 amino acids. The CDR3 nucleotides are TGTGCCAGCAGCTCCTCAGCGGGGGCCTCCTACGAGCAGTACTTC. It translates to CASSSSAGASYEQYF. Variable domain in full (rest from reference TRBV7-9 and TRBJ2-7): DTGVSQNPRHKITKRGQNVTFRCDPISEHNRLYWYRQTLGQGPEFLTYFQNEAQLEKSRLLSDRFSAERPKGSFSTLEIQRTEQGDSAMYLCASSSSAGASYEQYFGPGTRLTVT.

V gene TRBV5-1 combines with J gene TRBJ2-3; no firm D call. Trimming removed 1 base from V and 4 bases from J, with 10 bases in between. This CDR3 spans 14 amino acids. Germline CDR1 is SGHRS and CDR2 is YFSETQ. The CDR3 spells CASSLLSSADTQYF. CDR3 coding DNA: TGCGCCAGCAGCTTGCTGTCCTCTGCAGATACGCAGTATTTT.

The chain couples TRBV7-2 to TRBJ1-5; D is unclear. Trimming stripped 1 base from V and 1 base from J, with 8 bases between. The germline V gene encodes CDR1 SGHTA and CDR2 FQGNSA. This CDR3 has 15 amino acids. The CDR3 region is CASSLGSRSNQPQHF. In DNA, the CDR3 is TGTGCCAGCAGCTTAGGTTCGCGAAGCAATCAGCCCCAGCATTTT.

The chain couples TRBV6-5 to TRBJ2-7; D possibly corresponds to TRBD1 (6 bases). Germline V gene data show CDR1 as MNHEY and CDR2 as SVGAGI. The germline V and J ends were trimmed by 7 bases and 0 bases, with 13 bases remaining between them. CDR3 length equals 14 residues. The chain's CDR3 is CASTRTVTSYEQYF. CDR3 DNA: TGTGCCAGCACCCGGACAGTGACCTCCTACGAGCAGTACTTC.

This clone was detected once. The V and J genes are TRBV7-9 and TRBJ1-2; D is possibly TRBD1 (5 bases). The CDR3 spans 14 residues. The V gene's germline CDR1 is SEHNR and CDR2 FQNEAQ (reference sequence). Trimming cost V 7 bases and J 4 bases, with 16 bases left between them. The CDR3 DNA reads as TGTGCCAGCACCTCCAGGGTCCTGTTCTATGGCTACACCTTC. Amino acid sequence: CASTSRVLFYGYTF.